The 18 T cell receptor beta chains presented below share a single source sample, sequenced in a study of T cells in Graves' hyperthyroidism and ophthalmopathy. From RNA transcripts, TCR beta CDR3 regions were amplified. Carried out on the TCR CDR3, a first-round RT-PCR used the HTBI primer set. TCRdb passed the multiplex PCR reads through MiXCR, listing each CDR3 protein once. The top ten clones hold about 49% of a sample with around 340,000 distinct CDR3 sequences, 15% to 20% of them seen once. Sequencing was performed on blood. The receptors derive from a woman between 45 and 65 years old with Graves' hyperthyroidism.

This clonotype was seen more than once but under ten times. The chain combines TRBV7-9 with TRBJ2-1, with TRBD2 as a possible D gene (6 bases). CDR1 is SEHNR, CDR2 FQNEAQ, per germline (reference sequence). This CDR3 comprises 16 residues. V gave up 5 bases and J gave up 0 bases, with 14 bases separating them. The CDR3 DNA is TGTGCCAGCAGCCCCGCCGGGGGAGGCTCCTACAATGAGCAGTTCTTC. Translating it yields CASSPAGGGSYNEQFF.

The chain carries TRBV6-1 and TRBJ1-2, with a possible D match to TRBD1 (5 bases). V was clipped by 4 bases and J by 3 bases, with 9 bases between them. CDR1 is MNHNS and CDR2 is SASEGT in the germline V gene. CDR3 size: 13 residues. The CDR3 sequence is CASSAQEDYGYTF. In DNA, the CDR3 is TGTGCCAGCAGTGCACAGGAAGACTATGGCTACACCTTC.

Ten or more counts support this clonotype. The chain couples TRBV12-3 or TRBV12-4 to TRBJ1-2; 10 bases line up with TRBD1. This CDR3 contains 13 residues. Trimming at V came to 2 bases and at J to 7 bases, leaving 1 base not matched to a gene. CDR3 sequence: CASSLWDRGGYTF. The DNA of the CDR3 is TGTGCCAGCAGTTTATGGGACAGGGGTGGCTACACCTTC.

As regards this clonotype: With a much larger clone just one base away, this may be a read error. The CDR3 does not end in the conserved phenylalanine or tryptophan, so this is likely a read error. The V and J genes are TRBV2 and TRBJ1-5; perhaps TRBD1 as D (5 bases). The V end lost 4 bases, the J end lost 1 base, and 17 bases lay between the germline ends. The germline CDR1 and CDR2 sequences are SNHLY and FYNNEI. The CDR3 totals 17 residues. In DNA, the CDR3 is TGTGCCAGCAGTGCCGAGCAGGGCGGTCTCAGCAATCAGCCCCAGCATTCT. It yields the protein CASSAEQGGLSNQPQHS.

The chain has TRBV6-1 and TRBJ1-5; D is perhaps TRBD1 (6 bases). The CDR3 sequence is 13 residues long. Trimming shortened V by 6 bases and J by 7 bases, and 13 bases separated the two germline ends. Germline V gives CDR1 MNHNS, CDR2 SASEGT. CDR3 nucleotides: TGTGCCAGCAGGCCAGGGGTCCACCAGCCCCAGCATTTT. Amino acid sequence: CASRPGVHQPQHF.

This clonotype occurred a few times. CDR3 loop: CASSHSGQGNEQFF. CDR3 DNA sequence: TGCGCCAGCAGCCATTCGGGACAGGGGAATGAGCAGTTCTTC. V is TRBV4-1 and J is TRBJ2-1; 10 bases agree with TRBD1. CDR1 is MGHRA and CDR2 is YSYEKL in the germline V gene. The CDR3 spans 14 residues. V lost 3 bases and J lost 7; bases outside the gene matches: 3.

This clonotype was counted many times. This chain uses TRBV5-1 with TRBJ2-6, with unresolved D. CDR3 length: 15 amino acids. Germline values: CDR1 SGHRS, CDR2 YFSETQ. V was cut by 0 bases and J by 0 bases, with 4 bases left in between. The chain's CDR3 is CASSLESSGANVLTF. As DNA, the CDR3 is TGCGCCAGCAGCTTGGAAAGCTCTGGGGCCAACGTCCTGACTTTC.

This clonotype was recorded at least ten times. The J gene is TRBJ1-2, the V gene TRBV12-3 or TRBV12-4, with no clear D. The CDR3 runs to 15 residues. Trimming removed 1 base at V and 4 bases at J, with 13 bases between. Written as DNA, the CDR3 is TGTGCCAGCAGTTTAGGTCGCCTCCGCCTCTATGGCTACACCTTC. This encodes CASSLGRLRLYGYTF.

There are many counts of this clonotype. CDR3 nucleotides: TGTGCCAGCAGTTCCCCGGGACAGTTAAACACTGAAGCTTTCTTT. It encodes CASSSPGQLNTEAFF. The chain is built from TRBV28 and TRBJ1-1; 7 bases agree with TRBD1. Germline trimming cut 4 bases from V and 2 bases from J; bases unmatched to any gene: 7. The V gene's germline CDR1 is MDHEN and CDR2 SYDVKM. This CDR3 is 15 amino acids long.

This clonotype was counted many times. The chain uses TRBV3-1 and TRBJ2-1, with TRBD2 matching over 15 bases. The junction had 4 bases not matched to a gene; V was cut back by 0 bases and J by 10 bases. The CDR3 runs 16 residues. CDR1 LGHDT and CDR2 YNNKEL come from the germline V gene (reference sequence). The CDR3 DNA sequence: TGTGCCAGCAGCCAAGATCCGGGACTAGCGGGAGGCGAGCAGTTCTTC. This sequence encodes CASSQDPGLAGGEQFF.

This clonotype has at least ten counts. This chain uses TRBV30 with TRBJ2-2; TRBD1 aligns across 9 bases. The length of the CDR3 is 13 residues. Germline CDR1 and CDR2: GTSNPN and SVGIG (reference sequence). With V trimmed by 2 bases and J by 6 bases, 1 base remained unmatched. In DNA form, the CDR3 reads TGTGCCTGGAGTAGGACAGGGGCCGGGGAGCTGTTTTTT. Its translation is CAWSRTGAGELFF. Looking up the rest from reference TRBV30 and TRBJ2-2 gives the full variable domain: SQTIHQWPATLVQPVGSPLSLECTVEGTSNPNLYWYRQAAGRGLQLLFYSVGIGQISSEVPQNLSASRPQDRQFILSSKKLLLSDSGFYLCAWSRTGAGELFFGEGSRLTVL.

The sample holds many counts of this clonotype. The chain recombines TRBV7-8 with TRBJ2-1; the match to TRBD2 covers 9 bases. Germline loops: CDR1 SGHVS, CDR2 FQNEAQ. V trimming: 0 bases; J trimming: 8 bases; junction bases outside the gene matches: 5. The CDR3 consists of 15 residues. The CDR3 loop is CASSLAGLALHEQFF. CDR3 DNA sequence: TGTGCCAGCAGCTTAGCAGGACTAGCGTTGCATGAGCAGTTCTTC. Combining the CDR3 with reference TRBV7-8 and TRBJ2-1 gives the whole variable domain GAGVSQSPRYKVAKRGQDVALRCDPISGHVSLFWYQQALGQGPEFLTYFQNEAQLDKSGLPSDRFFAERPEGSVSTLKIQRTQQEDSAVYLCASSLAGLALHEQFFGPGTRLTVL.

This chain joins TRBV5-6 and TRBJ1-1; D not certain. V lost 5 bases to trimming and J lost 8 bases, with 16 bases between them. CDR3 length equals 13 residues. Germline V CDR1 and CDR2: SGHDT, YYEEEE. The CDR3: CASSLGFFSEAFF. The CDR3 nucleotides read TGTGCCAGCAGTCTGGGGTTTTTCAGCGAAGCTTTCTTT.

The V and J genes are TRBV30 and TRBJ2-1; 14 bases match TRBD2. Germline CDR1 GTSNPN, CDR2 SVGIG (reference sequence). V shed 2 bases, J shed 10 bases, and the junction held 13 bases outside the gene matches. The CDR3 totals 17 residues. In DNA form, the CDR3 reads TGTGCCTGGAGTAATCTACCGGGACTAGCGGGAGTGGAGGAGCAGTTCTTC. As protein: CAWSNLPGLAGVEEQFF.

V usage is TRBV6-1 and J usage is TRBJ1-5; 8 nucleotides align to TRBD1. The CDR3 extends over 14 amino acids. Germline CDR1 and CDR2: MNHNS and SASEGT. V shed 8 bases, J shed 4 bases, and the junction held 7 bases outside the gene matches. The CDR3 is CASSTGVGNQPQHF. The CDR3 bases are TGTGCCAGCTCGACAGGGGTGGGGAATCAGCCCCAGCATTTT.

This clonotype was recorded at least ten times. This sequence joins TRBV3-1 and TRBJ2-5; 7 bases fit TRBD1. Germline V gene data show CDR1 as LGHDT and CDR2 as YNNKEL (reference sequence). J gave up 2 bases and V 5 bases, and 11 bases lay outside the gene matches. The length of the CDR3 is 16 residues. CDR3 loop: CASSFLQGIGQETQYF. CDR3 nucleotide sequence: TGTGCCAGCAGCTTCCTACAGGGGATCGGTCAAGAGACCCAGTACTTC.

This clonotype was detected a few times. At one of its ends the junction is not consistent with the germline gene, which may arise from a read error. The V and J genes are TRBV6-1 and TRBJ1-2, with TRBD1 matching 7 bases. CDR1 is MNHNS and CDR2 is SASEGT in the germline V gene. The CDR3 has 15 amino acids. CDR3 DNA sequence: TGTGCCTGCAGTGCAGAGGAACAGGGGCGATCTGGCTACACCTTC. It translates to CACSAEEQGRSGYTF.

This clonotype was seen just once. Just one base apart from a much larger clone, this may be a read error. V usage is TRBV12-3 or TRBV12-4 and J usage is TRBJ1-5, with 7 bases that match TRBD1. The CDR3 extends over 16 amino acids. Here the CDR3 DNA reads TGTACCAGCAAAAATTCTCTCGGGACAGATAATCAGCCCCAGCATTTT. This encodes CTSKNSLGTDNQPQHF.